The present T cell receptor (beta chain) was sequenced within a study of metastatic and nonmetastatic thyroid tumors. Through MiXCR, TCRdb re-clonotyped the PCR reads. The sample consists of about 20,000 clones, approximately 15% of them appearing once. This clone was counted ten times or more. Per germline, CDR1 KGHSH and CDR2 LQKENI. Trimming at V came to 3 bases and at J to 3 bases, leaving 9 bases not matched to a gene. The CDR3 is 19 residues long. No patient had received any treatment before thyroid surgery. This sequence joins TRBV18 and TRBJ2-2; 14 positions agree with TRBD2. The sample taken for sequencing was tumor tissue. The sequence came from a female donor with papillary thyroid cancer or a benign thyroid nodule (not recorded which). Some clones in this sample may be carry-over from other donors' samples. CDR3 loop: CASSPGLAGGLRDTGELFF. The CDR3 region has the DNA TGTGCCAGCTCACCTGGACTAGCGGGAGGCCTTAGAGACACCGGGGAGCTGTTTTTT. Combining the CDR3 with reference TRBV18 and TRBJ2-2 gives the whole variable domain NAGVMQNPRHLVRRRGQEARLRCSPMKGHSHVYWYRQLPEEGLKFMVYLQKENIIDESGMPKERFSAEFPKEGPSILRIQQVVRGDSAAYFCASSPGLAGGLRDTGELFFGEGSRLTVL.